This entry features one T cell receptor beta chain sequence. Repertoires were generated with immunoSEQ multiplex PCR, while TCRdb's copy carries only in-frame clones and drops some. Among 45,000 to 50,000 clones listed, around 90% were seen once. V dropped 2 bases and J dropped 2; count of bases not matched to a gene: 2. The CDR3 consists of 15 residues. CDR1 and CDR2 (germline): SGHNT, YYREEE (reference sequence). The sample is drawn from a study of OX40 agonist ivuxolimab in advanced cancers. The chain couples TRBV5-4 to TRBJ2-1; 9 bases are shared with TRBD1. The sample was CD4+ or CD8+ T cells sorted from blood, taken in a trial of the OX40 agonist ivuxolimab. The receptor comes from an adult with an advanced solid tumor such as melanoma, head and neck, liver or kidney cancer. CDR3 in DNA: TGTGCCAGCAGCTTCGGGGACAGGGCCTACAATGAGCAGTTCTTC. Amino acid sequence: CASSFGDRAYNEQFF. The variable domain in full, with the rest retrieved from reference TRBV5-4 and TRBJ2-1, is ETGVTQSPTHLIKTRGQQVTLRCSSQSGHNTVSWYQQALGQGPQFIFQYYREEENGRGNFPPRFSGLQFPNYSSELNVNALELDDSALYLCASSFGDRAYNEQFFGPGTRLTVL.